This T cell receptor beta chain was sequenced for a study of cytomegalovirus exposure and HLA in healthy donors. Here immunoSEQ multiplex PCR was the method, and the copy in TCRdb shows in-frame clones only, minus some. The data contain around 70,000 clones, 85% to 95% of them singletons. Germline CDR1 is MNHNS and CDR2 is SASEGT. This CDR3 has 13 amino acids. V was pared by 7 bases and J by 2 bases, with 6 bases between. V usage is TRBV6-1 and J usage is TRBJ2-6; D call uncertain. What was sequenced was PBMCs. This receptor was obtained from a man aged 18 to 30 in good health and CMV-seropositive. CDR3 loop: CASILTGANVLTF. For the CDR3, the DNA is TGTGCCAGCATTTTAACTGGGGCCAACGTCCTGACTTTC.